Presented here are 12 T cell receptor beta chains from one specimen sequenced in a study of blood T cell repertoires in COVID-19 (dated by TCRdb to about 2020). To prepare the library, the immunoSEQ multiplex PCR assay was applied. TCRdb limited this immuneACCESS table to in-frame rearrangements with V and J called. A share of clones is missing; checked studies link under half to unresolved V genes, and the rest is unexplained. The sample table holds 55,000 to 80,000 clones, of which 82% were seen once. The ten largest make up roughly 15% of the sample. The sample comprised peripheral blood. All receptors come from a man older than 75 with active COVID-19.

The chain has TRBV19 and TRBJ2-2; tentative D call: TRBD2 (5 bases). The V end lost 6 bases, the J end lost 2 bases, and 10 bases lay between the germline ends. The CDR3 extends over 14 amino acids. The germline V gene has CDR1 LNHDA and CDR2 SQIVND (reference sequence). DNA of the CDR3: TGTGCCAGTAGAGCGGCCACTAACACCGGGGAGCTGTTTTTT. Its translation is CASRAATNTGELFF.

The chain has TRBV9 and TRBJ2-2, with D perhaps matching TRBD1 (5 bases). CDR1 and CDR2 from the germline V gene are SGDLS and YYNGEE. CDR3 length: 16 amino acids. V gave up 0 bases and J gave up 1 base, with 10 bases separating them. The CDR3 protein is CASSVEGTGNTGELFF. CDR3 bases: TGTGCCAGCAGCGTAGAGGGAACAGGGAACACCGGGGAGCTGTTTTTT.

The rearrangement links TRBV15 to TRBJ1-2; possible D gene TRBD1, 6 bases. This CDR3 has 16 residues. V dropped 8 bases and J dropped 8 bases, with 27 bases sitting between them. The germline CDR1 and CDR2 sequences are LNHNV and YYDKDF (reference sequence). CDR3 nucleotide sequence: TGTGCCACCCGGCGGGGGGGCGTTTTGTCGGGTGGAGGCTACACCTTC. This gives the protein CATRRGGVLSGGGYTF.

This clone has a single count. The genes are TRBV21-1 and TRBJ1-2; the D call of TRBD1 is as the table states it, not checked on the DNA. TRBV21-1 is a recognized pseudogene. The CDR3 spans 16 residues. The CDR3 nucleotides are TGTGCCAGCAGCAAAGTAAGGGACACTAAAAACTATGGCTACACCTTC. Residues: CASSKVRDTKNYGYTF.

The chain couples TRBV3-1 (or the pseudogene TRBV3-2) to TRBJ2-7, with TRBD2 matching over 7 bases. This CDR3 region has 12 residues. V shed 3 bases and J 5 bases; nucleotides not matched to a gene: 1. The V gene's germline CDR1 is LGHDT and CDR2 YNNKEL (reference sequence). The CDR3: CASSQRGNEQYF. The DNA for the CDR3 is TGTGCCAGCAGCCAGCGGGGGAACGAGCAGTACTTC.

The J gene is TRBJ2-1, the V gene TRBV19; a possible D gene is TRBD2 (7 bases). CDR1 is LNHDA and CDR2 is SQIVND in the germline V gene (reference sequence). The CDR3 length is 14 residues. Between the trimmed V and J ends, which lost 7 bases and 3 bases, there was a span of 13 bases. CDR3 DNA: TGTGCCAGTAATAAGGGGGGGGACTACAATGAGCAGTTCTTC. Its protein product is CASNKGGDYNEQFF.

The rearrangement joins TRBV6-6 to TRBJ1-5; no definite D call. The length of the CDR3 is 14 residues. Trimming shortened V by 4 bases and J by 2 bases, and 9 bases separated the two germline ends. Looked up from germline, CDR1 is MNHNY and CDR2 is SVGAGI (reference sequence). CDR3 amino acids: CASSSGIRNQPQHF. CDR3 in DNA: TGTGCCAGCAGTTCCGGGATCCGCAATCAGCCCCAGCATTTT.

The chain employs TRBV19 and TRBJ2-3; D is uncertain. Trimming stripped 3 bases from V and 8 bases from J, with 12 bases between. The germline CDR1 and CDR2 sequences are LNHDA and SQIVND (reference sequence). The CDR3 has 13 residues. The CDR3 loop reads CASSIPLAVTQYF. CDR3 DNA sequence: TGTGCCAGTAGTATCCCACTCGCGGTTACGCAGTATTTT.

V is TRBV19 and J is TRBJ2-7, with 11 bases fitting TRBD1. Germline V gene sequence: CDR1 LNHDA, CDR2 SQIVND (reference sequence). Germline trimming cut 6 bases from V and 4 bases from J; bases unmatched to any gene: 2. The CDR3 is 13 amino acids. CDR3 loop: CASRGQGDYEQYF. The DNA of the CDR3 is TGTGCCAGTAGGGGACAGGGGGATTACGAGCAGTACTTC. Supplemented by reference TRBV19 and TRBJ2-7, the full variable domain reads DGGITQSPKYLFRKEGQNVTLSCEQNLNHDAMYWYRQDPGQGLRLIYYSQIVNDFQKGDIAEGYSVSREKKESFPLTVTSAQKNPTAFYLCASRGQGDYEQYFGPGTRLTVT.

In its sample, this clone was seen a few times. This chain joins TRBV6-5 and TRBJ2-1; 8 bases map to TRBD1. Per germline, CDR1 MNHEY and CDR2 SVGAGI. The ends lost 6 bases at V and 6 bases at J; junction bases unmatched: 7. The CDR3 has 14 residues. The CDR3 DNA reads TGTGCCAGCAGCCCGGACAGGGTGGGCAATGAGCAGTTCTTC. Translated: CASSPDRVGNEQFF.

This clone was counted only a few times. This chain links TRBV7-9 with TRBJ2-3, with D possibly matching TRBD2 (7 bases). This CDR3 contains 14 residues. CDR1 is SEHNR and CDR2 is FQNEAQ in the germline V gene (reference sequence). Trimming took 10 bases from V and 0 from J, leaving 14 bases between them. This chain's CDR3 is CATSGGGSTDTQYF. The CDR3 coding sequence is TGTGCCACCTCGGGGGGCGGGAGCACAGATACGCAGTATTTT.

The CDR3 spells CASSRDRNFYGYTF. In DNA, the CDR3 is TGTGCCAGCAGTCGGGACAGGAACTTTTATGGCTACACCTTC. J is TRBJ1-2 and V is TRBV6-5; 8 bases agree with TRBD1. V trimming: 5 bases; J trimming: 5 bases; junction bases outside the gene matches: 7. The CDR3 consists of 14 residues. CDR1 and CDR2 from the germline V gene are MNHEY and SVGAGI.